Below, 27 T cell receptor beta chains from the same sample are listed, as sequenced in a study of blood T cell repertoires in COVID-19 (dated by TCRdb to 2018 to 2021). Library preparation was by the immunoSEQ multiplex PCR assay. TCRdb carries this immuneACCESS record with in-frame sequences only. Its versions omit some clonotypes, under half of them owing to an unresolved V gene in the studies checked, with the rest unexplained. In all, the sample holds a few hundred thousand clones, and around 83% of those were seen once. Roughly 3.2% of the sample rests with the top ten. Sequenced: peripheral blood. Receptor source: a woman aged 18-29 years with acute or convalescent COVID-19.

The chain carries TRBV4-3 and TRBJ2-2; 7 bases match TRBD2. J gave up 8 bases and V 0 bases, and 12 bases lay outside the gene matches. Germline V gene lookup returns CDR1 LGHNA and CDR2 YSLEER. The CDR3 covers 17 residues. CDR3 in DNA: TGCGCCAGCAGCCAAGATGTATTCGGACTAGGATCAGGGGAGCTGTTTTTT. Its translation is CASSQDVFGLGSGELFF.

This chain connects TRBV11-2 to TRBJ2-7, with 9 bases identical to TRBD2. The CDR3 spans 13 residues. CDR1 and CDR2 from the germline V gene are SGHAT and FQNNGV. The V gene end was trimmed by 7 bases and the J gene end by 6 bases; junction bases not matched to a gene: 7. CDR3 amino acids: CASKKGLAREQYF. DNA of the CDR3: TGTGCCAGCAAAAAGGGACTAGCACGCGAGCAGTACTTC.

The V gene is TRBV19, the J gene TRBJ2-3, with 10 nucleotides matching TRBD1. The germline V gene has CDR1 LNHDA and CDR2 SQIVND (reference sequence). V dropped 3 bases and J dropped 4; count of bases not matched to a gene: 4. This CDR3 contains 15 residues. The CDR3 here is CASSIGGQGADTQYF. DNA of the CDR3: TGTGCCAGTAGTATTGGTGGACAGGGGGCAGATACGCAGTATTTT. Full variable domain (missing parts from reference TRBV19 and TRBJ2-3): DGGITQSPKYLFRKEGQNVTLSCEQNLNHDAMYWYRQDPGQGLRLIYYSQIVNDFQKGDIAEGYSVSREKKESFPLTVTSAQKNPTAFYLCASSIGGQGADTQYFGPGTRLTVL.

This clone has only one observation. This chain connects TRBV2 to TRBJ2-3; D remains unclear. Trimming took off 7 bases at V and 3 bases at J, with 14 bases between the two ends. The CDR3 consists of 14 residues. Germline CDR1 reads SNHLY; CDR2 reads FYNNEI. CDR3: CASTRSEMTDTQYF. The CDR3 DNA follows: TGTGCCAGCACTAGGTCGGAGATGACAGATACGCAGTATTTT.

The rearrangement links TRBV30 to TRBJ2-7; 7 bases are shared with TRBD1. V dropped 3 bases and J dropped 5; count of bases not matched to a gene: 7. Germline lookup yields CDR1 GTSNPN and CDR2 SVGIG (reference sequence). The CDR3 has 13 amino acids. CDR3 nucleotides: TGTGCCTGGAGGAGTAGGGGGCGGCACGAGCAGTACTTC. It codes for CAWRSRGRHEQYF.

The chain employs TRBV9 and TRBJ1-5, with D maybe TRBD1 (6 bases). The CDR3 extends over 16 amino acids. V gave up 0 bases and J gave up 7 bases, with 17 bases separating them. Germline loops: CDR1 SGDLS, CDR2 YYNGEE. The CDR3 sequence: CASSVVIWEGGQPQHF. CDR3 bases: TGTGCCAGCAGCGTAGTTATATGGGAGGGGGGACAGCCCCAGCATTTT.

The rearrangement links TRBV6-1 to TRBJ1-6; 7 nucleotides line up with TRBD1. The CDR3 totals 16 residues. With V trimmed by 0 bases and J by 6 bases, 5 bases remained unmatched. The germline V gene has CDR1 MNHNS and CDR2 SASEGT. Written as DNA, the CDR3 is TGTGCCAGCAGTGAAGCCATGGGGACAGTTAATTCACCCCTCCACTTT. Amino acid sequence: CASSEAMGTVNSPLHF.

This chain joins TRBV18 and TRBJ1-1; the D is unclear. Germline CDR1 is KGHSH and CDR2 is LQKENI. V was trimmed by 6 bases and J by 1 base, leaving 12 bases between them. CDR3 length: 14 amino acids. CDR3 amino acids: CASSPAAKNTEAFF. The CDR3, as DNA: TGTGCCAGCTCCCCGGCGGCCAAGAACACTGAAGCTTTCTTT. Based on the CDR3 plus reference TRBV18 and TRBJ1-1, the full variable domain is NAGVMQNPRHLVRRRGQEARLRCSPMKGHSHVYWYRQLPEEGLKFMVYLQKENIIDESGMPKERFSAEFPKEGPSILRIQQVVRGDSAAYFCASSPAAKNTEAFFGQGTRLTVV.

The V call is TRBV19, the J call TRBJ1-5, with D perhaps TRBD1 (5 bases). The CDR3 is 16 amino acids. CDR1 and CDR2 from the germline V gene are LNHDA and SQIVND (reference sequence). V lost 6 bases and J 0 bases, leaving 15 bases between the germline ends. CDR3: CASSRQWEYSNQPQHF. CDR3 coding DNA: TGTGCCAGTAGCAGACAGTGGGAATATAGCAATCAGCCCCAGCATTTT.

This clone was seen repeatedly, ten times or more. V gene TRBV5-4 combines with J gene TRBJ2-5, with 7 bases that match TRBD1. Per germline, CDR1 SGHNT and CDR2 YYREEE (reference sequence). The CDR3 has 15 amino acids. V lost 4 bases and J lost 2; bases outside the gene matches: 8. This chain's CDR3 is CASSQPGQLQETQYF. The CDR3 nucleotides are TGTGCCAGCAGCCAACCGGGACAGCTTCAAGAGACCCAGTACTTC.

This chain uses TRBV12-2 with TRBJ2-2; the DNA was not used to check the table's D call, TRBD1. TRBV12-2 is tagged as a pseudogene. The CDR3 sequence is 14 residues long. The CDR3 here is CASVDTRASGELFF. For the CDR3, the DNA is TGTGCAAGTGTCGATACCAGGGCGTCCGGGGAGCTGTTTTTT.

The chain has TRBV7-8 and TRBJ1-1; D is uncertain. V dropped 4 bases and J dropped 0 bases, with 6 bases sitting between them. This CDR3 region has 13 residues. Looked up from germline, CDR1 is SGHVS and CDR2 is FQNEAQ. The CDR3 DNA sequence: TGTGCCAGCAGCTCCCCAATGAACACTGAAGCTTTCTTT. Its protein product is CASSSPMNTEAFF.

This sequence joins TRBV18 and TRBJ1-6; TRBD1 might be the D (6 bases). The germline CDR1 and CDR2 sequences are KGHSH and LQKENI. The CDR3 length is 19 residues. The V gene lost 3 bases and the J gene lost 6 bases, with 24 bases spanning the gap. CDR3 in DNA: TGTGCCAGCTCACCTAGAGGACAGACCTTCGGGGTGGGTAATTCACCCCTCCACTTT. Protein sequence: CASSPRGQTFGVGNSPLHF.

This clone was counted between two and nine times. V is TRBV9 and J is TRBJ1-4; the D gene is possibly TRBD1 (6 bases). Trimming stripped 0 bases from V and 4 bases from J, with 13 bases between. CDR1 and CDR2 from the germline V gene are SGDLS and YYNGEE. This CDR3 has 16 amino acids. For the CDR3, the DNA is TGTGCCAGCAGCGTAGGCGCGAGGGGGAGTAATGAAAAACTGTTTTTT. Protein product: CASSVGARGSNEKLFF.

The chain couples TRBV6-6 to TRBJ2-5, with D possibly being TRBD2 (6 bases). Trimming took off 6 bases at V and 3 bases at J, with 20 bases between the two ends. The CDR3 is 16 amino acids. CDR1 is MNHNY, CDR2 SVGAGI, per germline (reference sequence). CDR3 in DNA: TGTGCCAGCAGCAGTTACGTGCCGGGAGAAGAAGAGACCCAGTACTTC. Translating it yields CASSSYVPGEEETQYF.

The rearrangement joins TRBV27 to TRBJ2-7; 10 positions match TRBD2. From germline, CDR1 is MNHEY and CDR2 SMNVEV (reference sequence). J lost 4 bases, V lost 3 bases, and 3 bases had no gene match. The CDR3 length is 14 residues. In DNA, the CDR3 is TGTGCCAGCAGTTTTTCTAGCGGGAGTTACGAGCAGTACTTC. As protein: CASSFSSGSYEQYF.

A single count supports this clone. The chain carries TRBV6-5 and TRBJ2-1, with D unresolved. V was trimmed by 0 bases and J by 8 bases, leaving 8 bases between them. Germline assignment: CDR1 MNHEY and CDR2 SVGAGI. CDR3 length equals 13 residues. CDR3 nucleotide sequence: TGTGCCAGCAGTTACTCGGCAGAGGATGAGCAGTTCTTC. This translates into CASSYSAEDEQFF.

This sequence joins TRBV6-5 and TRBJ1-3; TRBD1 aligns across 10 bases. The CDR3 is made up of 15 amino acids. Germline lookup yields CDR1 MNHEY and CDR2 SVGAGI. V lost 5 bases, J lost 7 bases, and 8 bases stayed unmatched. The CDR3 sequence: CASSQTPGQGNTIYF. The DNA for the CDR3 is TGTGCCAGCAGTCAAACACCGGGACAGGGGAACACCATATATTTT.

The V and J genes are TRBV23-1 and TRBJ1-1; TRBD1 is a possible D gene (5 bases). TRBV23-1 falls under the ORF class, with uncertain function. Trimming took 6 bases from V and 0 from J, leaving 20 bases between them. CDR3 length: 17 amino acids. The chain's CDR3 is CASRSFQGFLMNTEAFF. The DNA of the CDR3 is TGCGCCAGCAGATCTTTTCAGGGTTTTTTGATGAACACTGAAGCTTTCTTT.

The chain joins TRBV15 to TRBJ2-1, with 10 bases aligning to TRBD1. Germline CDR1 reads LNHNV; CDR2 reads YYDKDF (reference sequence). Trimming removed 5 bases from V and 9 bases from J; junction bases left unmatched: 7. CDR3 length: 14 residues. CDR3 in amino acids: CATSWGQGSGEQFF. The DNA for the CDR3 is TGTGCCACCAGCTGGGGACAGGGGTCCGGTGAGCAGTTCTTC.

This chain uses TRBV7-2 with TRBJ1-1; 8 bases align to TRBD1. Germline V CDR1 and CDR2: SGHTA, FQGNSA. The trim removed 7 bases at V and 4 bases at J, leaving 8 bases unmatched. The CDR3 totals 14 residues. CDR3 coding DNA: TGTGCCAGCACCCTTAACAGGGGGAGCACTGAAGCTTTCTTT. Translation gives CASTLNRGSTEAFF.

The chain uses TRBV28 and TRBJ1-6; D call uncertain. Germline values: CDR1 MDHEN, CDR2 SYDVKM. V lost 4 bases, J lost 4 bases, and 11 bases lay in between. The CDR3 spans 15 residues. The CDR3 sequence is CASSWPLAYNSPLHF. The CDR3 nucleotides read TGTGCCAGCAGTTGGCCATTAGCTTATAATTCACCCCTCCACTTT.

CDR3: CASSLVQGETQYF. Written as DNA, the CDR3 is TGCGCCAGCAGCTTGGTGCAGGGGGAGACCCAGTACTTC. The chain couples TRBV5-1 to TRBJ2-5, with D perhaps matching TRBD1 (6 bases). The length of the CDR3 is 13 residues. In germline, CDR1 is SGHRS, CDR2 YFSETQ. Trimming removed 0 bases from V and 5 bases from J, with 8 bases in between.

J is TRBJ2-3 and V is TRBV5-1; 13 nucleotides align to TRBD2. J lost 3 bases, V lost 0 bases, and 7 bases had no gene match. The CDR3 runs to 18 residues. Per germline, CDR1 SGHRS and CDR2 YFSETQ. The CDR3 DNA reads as TGCGCCAGCAGCTTGGGGGGACTAGCGGGACAAAGGACAGATACGCAGTATTTT. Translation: CASSLGGLAGQRTDTQYF.

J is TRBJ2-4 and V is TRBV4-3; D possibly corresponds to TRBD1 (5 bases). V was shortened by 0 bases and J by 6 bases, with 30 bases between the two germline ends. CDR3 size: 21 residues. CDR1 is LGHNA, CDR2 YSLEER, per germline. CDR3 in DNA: TGCGCCAGCAGCCAAGAGTTTAGGGCAGCCCAGGGTACGGTGGTCGGAAACATTCAGTACTTC. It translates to CASSQEFRAAQGTVVGNIQYF.

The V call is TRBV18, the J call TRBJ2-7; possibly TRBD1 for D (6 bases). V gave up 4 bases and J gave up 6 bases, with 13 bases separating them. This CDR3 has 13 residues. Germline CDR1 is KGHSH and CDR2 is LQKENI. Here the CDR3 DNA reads TGTGCCAGCTCACTCGGACAGAACTTCGAGCAGTACTTC. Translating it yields CASSLGQNFEQYF.

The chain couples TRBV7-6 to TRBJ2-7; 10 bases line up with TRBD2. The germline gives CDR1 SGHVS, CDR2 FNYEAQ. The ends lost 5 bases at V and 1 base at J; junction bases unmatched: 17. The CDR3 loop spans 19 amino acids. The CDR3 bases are TGTGCCAGCAGCCCCTCTAGCGGGAGTCTGGGGGGCATATCCTACGAGCAGTACTTC. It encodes CASSPSSGSLGGISYEQYF.